Listed below are T cell receptor beta chains from one sample, sequenced in a study of cytomegalovirus exposure and HLA in healthy donors. TCRdb keeps only in-frame clones here, not all; method: immunoSEQ multiplex PCR. The sample carries tens of thousands of clones, around 10% recorded once. Sample: PBMCs. The receptor set was obtained from a man aged 60-69 years in good health and CMV-seropositive. Each CDR3 is given with its conserved first and last residue. A D gene is named only where the DNA matches it firmly. Part of the rows lack a size; the others show once, few, many or a class for expanded clones.

d_call: TRBD2; clone_size: few; v_call: TRBV7-3; j_call: TRBJ2-3; cdr3_nt: TGTGCCAGCGGGGCGGGAGGGCCATATACAGATACGCAGTATTTT; cdr3_aa: CASGAGGPYTDTQYF
d_call: .; clone_size: .; v_call: TRBV5-5; j_call: TRBJ1-1; cdr3_nt: TGTGCCAGCAGCTTGGTGCTATCATGGAACACTGAAGCTTTCTTT; cdr3_aa: CASSLVLSWNTEAFF
d_call: TRBD1; clone_size: .; v_call: TRBV27; j_call: TRBJ2-2; cdr3_nt: TGTGCCAGCAGTTTAATCTGGGGACAGGAGTACTCCGGGGAGCTGTTTTTT; cdr3_aa: CASSLIWGQEYSGELFF
d_call: .; clone_size: .; v_call: TRBV5-1; j_call: TRBJ2-3; cdr3_nt: TGCGCCAGCAGCTTGGTGAGACTAGCCTACACCCAGGGGTCGCCAGATACGCAGTATTTT; cdr3_aa: CASSLVRLAYTQGSPDTQYF
d_call: .; clone_size: few; v_call: TRBV9; j_call: TRBJ2-3; cdr3_nt: TGTGCCAGCAGCGTATACCCGGCCACAGATACGAAGTATTTC; cdr3_aa: CASSVYPATDTKYF
d_call: TRBD2; clone_size: few; v_call: TRBV27; j_call: TRBJ2-5; cdr3_nt: TGTGCCAGCAGTTTTAACGACGGACTAGCGGGACGGCATTCGGCCCAGTACTTC; cdr3_aa: CASSFNDGLAGRHSAQYF
d_call: .; clone_size: .; v_call: TRBV28; j_call: TRBJ2-7; cdr3_nt: TGTGCCAGCAGTTTGGAGGCGACGGGGGAGCAGTACTTC; cdr3_aa: CASSLEATGEQYF
d_call: .; clone_size: few; v_call: TRBV4-1; j_call: TRBJ2-2; cdr3_nt: TGCGCCAGCAGCCAAGTCGCGGCCGGGGAGCTGTTTTTT; cdr3_aa: CASSQVAAGELFF
d_call: .; clone_size: few; v_call: TRBV6-6; j_call: TRBJ2-5; cdr3_nt: TGTGCCAGCAGTTACTCGAGTGTAGCCTACCAAGAGACCCAGTACTTC; cdr3_aa: CASSYSSVAYQETQYF
d_call: .; clone_size: few; v_call: TRBV6-4; j_call: TRBJ1-1; cdr3_nt: TGTGCCAGCAGTGAATCTGGGCACACTGAAGCTTTCTTT; cdr3_aa: CASSESGHTEAFF
d_call: .; clone_size: many; v_call: TRBV6-5; j_call: TRBJ1-2; cdr3_nt: TGTGCCAGCAGTTACTCGAAGTCAGGCCGGAGGAAGGGCTACACCTTC; cdr3_aa: CASSYSKSGRRKGYTF
d_call: TRBD1; clone_size: .; v_call: TRBV6-5; j_call: TRBJ1-4; cdr3_nt: TGTGCCAGCAGTTTATCCGGGACAGGGAATGAAAAACTGTTTTTT; cdr3_aa: CASSLSGTGNEKLFF
d_call: TRBD1; clone_size: .; v_call: TRBV28; j_call: TRBJ1-6; cdr3_nt: TGTGCCAGCAGTCTCATCCGACAGGGTCATTCACCCCTCCACTTT; cdr3_aa: CASSLIRQGHSPLHF
d_call: TRBD2; clone_size: few; v_call: TRBV30; j_call: TRBJ2-3; cdr3_nt: TGTGCCTGGAGTCGGGGAAGCGGGGAAACAGATACGCAGTATTTT; cdr3_aa: CAWSRGSGETDTQYF
d_call: TRBD2; clone_size: .; v_call: TRBV13; j_call: TRBJ2-5; cdr3_nt: TGTGCCAGCAGCTTACGAGCTAGCGGGGGGCCCCAAGAGACCCAGTACTTC; cdr3_aa: CASSLRASGGPQETQYF
d_call: .; clone_size: few; v_call: TRBV6-5; j_call: TRBJ1-1; cdr3_nt: TGTGCCAGCACCCCACGGGGGGGGTACACTGAAGCTTTCTTT; cdr3_aa: CASTPRGGYTEAFF
d_call: .; clone_size: few; v_call: TRBV29-1; j_call: TRBJ1-1; cdr3_nt: TGCAGCGCAGAACTCGGAGGAGACACTGAAGCTTTCTTT; cdr3_aa: CSAELGGDTEAFF
d_call: TRBD2; clone_size: .; v_call: TRBV4-2; j_call: TRBJ2-3; cdr3_nt: TGTGCCAGCAGCCAACCGGGACTAGCGGGAGGCACAGATACGCAGTATTTT; cdr3_aa: CASSQPGLAGGTDTQYF
d_call: TRBD1; clone_size: few; v_call: TRBV5-1; j_call: TRBJ1-1; cdr3_nt: TGCGCCAGCAGCCAGGACAGGGGGCACACTGAAGCTTTCTTT; cdr3_aa: CASSQDRGHTEAFF
d_call: TRBD1; clone_size: .; v_call: TRBV7-9; j_call: TRBJ1-4; cdr3_nt: TGTGCCAGCAGCTCCGGGACAGTAGCACTATTTCCTGAAAAACTGTTTTTT; cdr3_aa: CASSSGTVALFPEKLFF
d_call: .; clone_size: few; v_call: TRBV19; j_call: TRBJ2-5; cdr3_nt: TGTGCCAGTAGTATTTCGTGGGGAGAAAGGACCCAGTACTTC; cdr3_aa: CASSISWGERTQYF
d_call: TRBD1; clone_size: .; v_call: TRBV5-1; j_call: TRBJ2-1; cdr3_nt: TGCGCCAGCAGCTTTTCCGGGACAGCTTCCTACAATGAGCAGTTCTTC; cdr3_aa: CASSFSGTASYNEQFF
d_call: .; clone_size: .; v_call: TRBV5-1; j_call: TRBJ2-3; cdr3_nt: TGCGCCAGCGGCACCCCTACTAGTATCGCAGATACGCAGTATTTT; cdr3_aa: CASGTPTSIADTQYF
d_call: TRBD2; clone_size: medium-sized; v_call: TRBV4-2; j_call: TRBJ2-2; cdr3_nt: TGTGCCAGCAGCCAAGTCGGGACTAGCGGGGGGTTCGGGGAGCTGTTTTTT; cdr3_aa: CASSQVGTSGGFGELFF
d_call: TRBD1; clone_size: few; v_call: TRBV5-1; j_call: TRBJ1-4; cdr3_nt: TGCGCCAGCAGGGGACAGGGGATGAGTCCTAATGAAAAACTGTTTTTT; cdr3_aa: CASRGQGMSPNEKLFF
d_call: .; clone_size: .; v_call: TRBV4-1; j_call: TRBJ2-3; cdr3_nt: TGCGCCAGCAGCCGAGTCGGGGTGGGAGATACGCAGTATTTT; cdr3_aa: CASSRVGVGDTQYF
d_call: TRBD1; clone_size: .; v_call: TRBV4-1; j_call: TRBJ1-5; cdr3_nt: TGCGCCAGCAGCCCGGGACAGGGGACGGATCAGCCCCAGCATTTT; cdr3_aa: CASSPGQGTDQPQHF
d_call: .; clone_size: few; v_call: TRBV29-1; j_call: TRBJ1-2; cdr3_nt: TGCAGCGTTCTTTCTAACTATGGCTACACCTTC; cdr3_aa: CSVLSNYGYTF